These 32 T cell receptor beta chains share one sample of origin, sequenced in a study of cytomegalovirus exposure and HLA in healthy donors. The PCR made use of 60 Vbeta and 13 Jbeta primers. Method: immunoSEQ multiplex PCR; TCRdb's copy keeps in-frame clones and lacks some. The table includes under 200,000 clones, 68% detected once. Sequencing input: PBMCs. These receptors came from a woman between 40 and 55 years old in good health and CMV-seropositive.

This clone came up once. The chain employs TRBV2 and TRBJ2-7, with 7 bases matching TRBD2. The germline V gene encodes CDR1 SNHLY and CDR2 FYNNEI. This CDR3 is 14 amino acids long. Trimming at V came to 6 bases and at J to 0 bases, leaving 5 bases not matched to a gene. The CDR3 loop is CASRLASSSYEQYF. CDR3 bases: TGTGCCAGCAGACTAGCGAGTAGCTCCTACGAGCAGTACTTC.

The V and J genes are TRBV7-3 and TRBJ2-2; D remains unclear. The V end lost 5 bases, the J end lost 3 bases, and 7 bases lay between the germline ends. The germline V gene encodes CDR1 SGHTA and CDR2 FQGTGA. The CDR3 loop spans 13 amino acids. The CDR3: CASSPQDTGELFF. For the CDR3, the DNA is TGTGCCAGCAGCCCTCAGGACACCGGGGAGCTGTTTTTT.

The rearrangement joins TRBV5-1 to TRBJ1-5; D unresolved. The CDR3 sequence is 15 residues long. The germline V gene encodes CDR1 SGHRS and CDR2 YFSETQ. V lost 0 bases, J lost 2 bases, and 9 bases lay in between. CDR3 in DNA: TGCGCCAGCAGCTTGGTCTCCGGGGGCAATCAGCCCCAGCATTTT. The encoded protein is CASSLVSGGNQPQHF.

CDR3 region: CASSVSGTGAYEQYF. CDR3 nucleotide sequence: TGTGCCAGCAGCGTTTCGGGGACAGGAGCCTACGAGCAGTACTTC. This chain uses TRBV9 with TRBJ2-7, with 8 bases aligning to TRBD1. The V and J ends lost 2 bases and 2 bases, in that order; junction bases with no gene match: 6. Germline assignment: CDR1 SGDLS and CDR2 YYNGEE. CDR3 size: 15 residues.

This chain links TRBV7-2 with TRBJ2-7, with TRBD2 matching 8 bases. The CDR3 covers 16 residues. Germline V gene data show CDR1 as SGHTA and CDR2 as FQGNSA. J lost 0 bases, V lost 4 bases, and 8 bases had no gene match. This CDR3 is CASSSSGSSSSYEQYF. The CDR3 DNA reads TGTGCCAGCAGCTCAAGCGGGAGCTCGAGCTCCTACGAGCAGTACTTC.

This chain connects TRBV7-9 to TRBJ1-2; no reliable D call. The CDR3 loop spans 13 amino acids. Germline CDR1 is SEHNR and CDR2 is FQNEAQ (reference sequence). The germline V and J ends were trimmed by 3 bases and 8 bases, with 13 bases remaining between them. The CDR3 DNA sequence: TGTGCCAGCAGCTTCGGGTCGTTCGGCGGCTACACCTTC. The encoded protein is CASSFGSFGGYTF.

This clone was seen a few times. This chain links TRBV10-3 with TRBJ1-4; TRBD1 agrees at 9 bases. After removal of 3 bases from V and 4 bases from J, the junction contained 3 bases not matched to a gene. Germline CDR1 ENHRY, CDR2 SYGVKD. The CDR3 has 15 residues. The CDR3 here is CAISEQGALNEKLFF. As DNA, the CDR3 is TGTGCCATCAGTGAACAGGGGGCGCTTAATGAAAAACTGTTTTTT.

The chain recombines TRBV28 with TRBJ1-4, with 9 bases identical to TRBD1. V lost 6 bases and J lost 5; bases outside the gene matches: 4. This CDR3 has 14 amino acids. The germline V gene has CDR1 MDHEN and CDR2 SYDVKM. Here the CDR3 reads CASSSGQGNEKLFF. CDR3 bases: TGTGCCAGCAGCTCGGGACAGGGCAATGAAAAACTGTTTTTT.

This clone came up once. This chain links TRBV19 with TRBJ2-7, with D tentatively TRBD1 (6 bases). The CDR3 loop spans 13 amino acids. Germline lookup yields CDR1 LNHDA and CDR2 SQIVND (reference sequence). Trimming took 2 bases from V and 2 from J, leaving 7 bases between them. CDR3 nucleotide sequence: TGTGCCAGTAGTATAAACAGGGCCTACGAGCAGTACTTC. Translated: CASSINRAYEQYF.

The rearrangement links TRBV5-1 to TRBJ2-2; 13 nucleotides match TRBD2. With V trimmed by 7 bases and J by 7 bases, 7 bases remained unmatched. Germline lookup yields CDR1 SGHRS and CDR2 YFSETQ. The CDR3 is 15 residues long. The CDR3 DNA is TGCGCCAGCGCGGGACTAGCGGGGCGCAACGGGGAGCTGTTTTTT. Its translation is CASAGLAGRNGELFF.

V gene TRBV29-1 combines with J gene TRBJ2-1, with TRBD1 matching 7 bases. The CDR3 is made up of 14 amino acids. The germline V gene has CDR1 SQVTM and CDR2 ANQGSEA. V gave up 4 bases and J gave up 5 bases; unmatched junction bases: 8. CDR3 sequence: CSVGAGTVDNEQFF. DNA of the CDR3: TGCAGCGTTGGGGCCGGGACAGTCGACAATGAGCAGTTCTTC.

The V call is TRBV21-1, the J call TRBJ2-7; the table's D call of TRBD1 was not tested on the DNA. TRBV21-1 is listed as a pseudogene. The CDR3 has 14 amino acids. The CDR3 loop reads CASRTGLKSYEQYF. The CDR3 coding sequence is TGTGCCAGCAGGACAGGGTTAAAATCCTACGAGCAGTACTTC.

The V call is TRBV5-8, the J call TRBJ1-5; perhaps TRBD1 as D (5 bases). V lost 0 bases and J 0 bases, leaving 7 bases between the germline ends. Germline V lookup: CDR1 SGHTS, CDR2 YDEGEE. The CDR3 runs to 15 residues. This CDR3 reads CASSLAGDSNQPQHF. The CDR3 nucleotides are TGTGCCAGCAGCTTGGCGGGGGATAGCAATCAGCCCCAGCATTTT.

This chain uses TRBV7-8 with TRBJ1-5; 10 bases match TRBD1. The V gene end was trimmed by 5 bases and the J gene end by 7 bases; junction bases not matched to a gene: 11. The length of the CDR3 is 16 residues. Germline lookup yields CDR1 SGHVS and CDR2 FQNEAQ. The CDR3 DNA reads as TGTGCCAGCAGCCTAAGGCGGGACAGGGGAAGGCAGCCCCAGCATTTT. Translated: CASSLRRDRGRQPQHF.

The V and J genes are TRBV4-2 and TRBJ2-3; perhaps TRBD2 as D (7 bases). This CDR3 is built from 16 residues. The ends were cut back, 2 bases at V and 3 bases at J, with 15 bases in the middle. CDR1 LGHNA and CDR2 YNFKEQ come from the germline V gene. The CDR3 spells CASSQSTGGRTDTQYF. The CDR3 DNA sequence: TGTGCCAGCAGCCAATCGACGGGGGGCCGGACAGATACGCAGTATTTT.

In its sample, this clone was seen once. The chain joins TRBV28 to TRBJ2-5, with 8 bases fitting TRBD1. Trimming removed 1 base from V and 5 bases from J; junction bases left unmatched: 6. The CDR3 spans 15 residues. Germline assignment: CDR1 MDHEN and CDR2 SYDVKM. The CDR3 here is CASSLSRTGRETQYF. In DNA, the CDR3 is TGTGCCAGCAGTTTATCCCGGACAGGGCGGGAGACCCAGTACTTC.

Concerning this clone: A read error may produce the germline difference seen at one junction end. The chain joins TRBV4-2 to TRBJ1-2; D is undetermined. Germline V gene lookup returns CDR1 LGHNA and CDR2 YNFKEQ. The length of the CDR3 is 15 residues. CDR3 coding DNA: TGTGCCAGCAGCCGACTAATAGCAGAAGATAATGGCTACCCCTTC. Encoded protein: CASSRLIAEDNGYPF.

This chain links TRBV6-5 with TRBJ1-5, with TRBD1 identical over 9 bases. This CDR3 region has 15 residues. The J segment lost 1 base and the V segment lost 6 bases, leaving 4 bases of the junction unmatched. Per the germline V gene, CDR1 is MNHEY and CDR2 is SVGAGI. DNA for the CDR3: TGTGCCAGCAGCATGGACAGGGGAAGCAATCAGCCCCAGCATTTT. Translated, it gives CASSMDRGSNQPQHF.

The genes are TRBV18 and TRBJ1-4; D may be TRBD1 (6 bases). V lost 6 bases, J lost 7 bases, and 15 bases lay in between. CDR1 and CDR2 (germline): KGHSH, LQKENI. CDR3 size: 14 residues. The CDR3 DNA is TGTGCCAGCTCCCAACAGGGAGTAAGTGAAAAACTGTTTTTT. Residues: CASSQQGVSEKLFF.

V usage is TRBV7-9 and J usage is TRBJ1-4; 8 bases agree with TRBD1. The V gene's germline CDR1 is SEHNR and CDR2 FQNEAQ (reference sequence). This CDR3 contains 17 residues. With 5 bases clipped from V and 4 bases from J, the junction kept 12 bases outside the gene matches. CDR3 sequence reads: CASSPGDRGQDNEKLFF. DNA of the CDR3: TGTGCCAGCAGCCCCGGCGACAGGGGTCAAGATAATGAAAAACTGTTTTTT. The full variable domain, completed using reference TRBV7-9 and TRBJ1-4, is DTGVSQNPRHKITKRGQNVTFRCDPISEHNRLYWYRQTLGQGPEFLTYFQNEAQLEKSRLLSDRFSAERPKGSFSTLEIQRTEQGDSAMYLCASSPGDRGQDNEKLFFGSGTQLSVL.

The gene calls are TRBV29-1 and TRBJ1-6; unclear D gene. Germline loops: CDR1 SQVTM, CDR2 ANQGSEA. Deletions cut 5 bases from V and 3 bases from J, with 8 bases between. The CDR3 length is 13 residues. The CDR3 loop reads CSVSVDYNSPLHF. CDR3 bases: TGCAGCGTTTCGGTCGACTATAATTCACCCCTCCACTTT.

A single count supports this clone. V gene TRBV10-2 combines with J gene TRBJ1-5; a weak D match, TRBD1 (6 bases). CDR1 WSHSY and CDR2 SAAADI come from the germline V gene. CDR3 length equals 14 residues. The V end lost 6 bases, the J end lost 5 bases, and 14 bases lay between the germline ends. CDR3 sequence reads: CASSQDSQYQPQHF. As DNA, the CDR3 is TGCGCCAGCAGCCAGGACAGCCAATATCAGCCCCAGCATTTT.

The chain uses TRBV25-1 and TRBJ1-1, with D hard to call. Germline V gene lookup returns CDR1 MGHDK and CDR2 SYGVNS. This CDR3 has 13 amino acids. Deletions cut 5 bases from V and 3 bases from J, with 10 bases between. CDR3 amino acids: CASSQVGDTEAFF. In nucleotides, the CDR3 is TGTGCCAGCAGTCAAGTCGGGGACACTGAAGCTTTCTTT.

V usage is TRBV7-9 and J usage is TRBJ1-1; TRBD1 agrees at 7 bases. V shed 4 bases and J 8 bases; nucleotides not matched to a gene: 7. Per the germline V gene, CDR1 is SEHNR and CDR2 is FQNEAQ (reference sequence). This CDR3 comprises 13 residues. For the CDR3, the DNA is TGTGCCAGCAGCTCCTACCCGGGACAGGAAGCTTTCTTT. Translating it yields CASSSYPGQEAFF. Full variable domain (rest looked up from reference TRBV7-9 and TRBJ1-1): DTGVSQNPRHKITKRGQNVTFRCDPISEHNRLYWYRQTLGQGPEFLTYFQNEAQLEKSRLLSDRFSAERPKGSFSTLEIQRTEQGDSAMYLCASSSYPGQEAFFGQGTRLTVV.

The rearrangement links TRBV23-1 to TRBJ2-7; tentatively, D is TRBD1 (6 bases). TRBV23-1 is classed as an ORF, of uncertain function. The length of the CDR3 is 16 residues. Trimming removed 0 bases from V and 6 bases from J, with 18 bases in between. CDR3 sequence (DNA): TGCGCCAGCAGTCAATCCATAGCAGGGGACGAGGGCGAGCAGTACTTC. It specifies CASSQSIAGDEGEQYF.

CDR3 DNA sequence: TGTGCCAGTAGTTTGGGACTAGCTCCCAATGAGCAGTTCTTC. Translation: CASSLGLAPNEQFF. This chain links TRBV19 with TRBJ2-1, with 9 bases identical to TRBD2. Trimming removed 5 bases from V and 6 bases from J; junction bases left unmatched: 5. Per germline, CDR1 LNHDA and CDR2 SQIVND (reference sequence). This CDR3 comprises 14 residues.

The chain combines TRBV5-4 with TRBJ2-5, with D tentatively TRBD1 (8 bases). The CDR3 totals 13 residues. CDR1 is SGHNT, CDR2 YYREEE, per germline (reference sequence). V was shortened by 5 bases and J by 5 bases, with 13 bases between the two germline ends. CDR3 amino acids: CASSTGGEETQYF. The CDR3 nucleotides are TGTGCCAGCAGTACAGGGGGGGAGGAGACCCAGTACTTC.

This clone has just one count. The chain couples TRBV5-5 to TRBJ1-2; 10 nucleotides line up with TRBD1. Trimming removed 4 bases from V and 4 bases from J; junction bases left unmatched: 10. This CDR3 is 16 amino acids long. The germline CDR1 and CDR2 sequences are SGHKS and YYEKEE (reference sequence). The CDR3: CASSARGTGATYGYTF. CDR3 in DNA: TGTGCCAGCAGCGCCCGAGGGACAGGGGCGACCTATGGCTACACCTTC.

J is TRBJ2-5 and V is TRBV4-3; 7 bases map to TRBD2. Germline CDR1 and CDR2: LGHNA and YSLEER. There are 16 residues in the CDR3. V gave up 0 bases and J gave up 1 base; unmatched junction bases: 5. The CDR3 sequence is CASSQDLGGLQETQYF. CDR3 bases: TGCGCCAGCAGCCAAGATTTGGGAGGGCTCCAAGAGACCCAGTACTTC.

The table lists this clone with a count of one. The rearrangement links TRBV28 to TRBJ1-5; D may be TRBD1 (5 bases). This CDR3 is built from 15 residues. Germline loops: CDR1 MDHEN, CDR2 SYDVKM. V lost 2 bases, J lost 1 base, and 9 bases lay in between. The CDR3 here is CASSLGWTSNQPQHF. The CDR3 DNA follows: TGTGCCAGCAGTTTAGGTTGGACAAGCAATCAGCCCCAGCATTTT.

V gene TRBV6-5 combines with J gene TRBJ2-5, with 8 bases matching TRBD1. The end of the DNA is better explained by TRBJ2-7, so the J call may be wrong. Germline CDR1 and CDR2: MNHEY and SVGAGI. There are 16 residues in the CDR3. The chain's CDR3 is CASSYSLGQGSYEQYF. CDR3 DNA sequence: TGTGCCAGCAGTTACTCACTAGGACAGGGAAGCTACGAGCAGTACTTC.

The J gene is TRBJ1-2, the V gene TRBV20-1; the D is unclear. The length of the CDR3 is 11 residues. CDR1 and CDR2 from the germline V gene are DFQATT and SNEGSKA (reference sequence). Trimming cost V 4 bases and J 4 bases, with 7 bases left between them. The CDR3 spells CSATHSYGYTF. Written as DNA, the CDR3 is TGCAGTGCTACACATTCCTATGGCTACACCTTC.